The 22 T cell receptor beta chains presented below share a single source sample, sequenced in a study of post-analysis software for immune sequencing data. Broader study findings: Compared with controls, patients had more of about five TRBV segments, including TRBV5-6, TRBV5-1 and TRBV20-1.

Their specific antigens are unknown. Unique molecular identifiers were carried by the TCR beta cDNA libraries. TCRdb analysed the PCR reads with MiXCR anew, one entry per CDR3 protein. The data hold hundreds of thousands of distinct CDR3 sequences, with approximately 59% observed a single time. Material: blood. The origin of the receptors is a girl aged 2 to 9 with multiple sclerosis.

This clonotype was counted a few times. This chain links TRBV5-1 with TRBJ2-5, with D possibly TRBD1 on 5 matching bases. Germline V gene lookup returns CDR1 SGHRS and CDR2 YFSETQ. CDR3 size: 14 residues. V was trimmed by 2 bases and J by 0 bases, leaving 8 bases between them. The DNA of the CDR3 is TGCGCCAGCAGCTTTGGACAAGACCAAGAGACCCAGTACTTC. It encodes CASSFGQDQETQYF.

The chain carries TRBV12-3 or TRBV12-4 and TRBJ1-5; 8 nucleotides line up with TRBD1. The CDR3 extends over 15 amino acids. The ends lost 5 bases at V and 5 bases at J; junction bases unmatched: 8. The CDR3 DNA sequence: TGTGCCAGCAGTACCGACAGGGGAGGTCATCAGCCCCAGCATTTT. Amino acid sequence: CASSTDRGGHQPQHF.

This clonotype was counted between two and nine times. One base away lies a much larger clone, so this may be a sequencing read error. The chain recombines TRBV10-3 with TRBJ1-2; D unresolved. The germline V gene encodes CDR1 ENHRY and CDR2 SYGVKD. The CDR3 runs to 15 residues. Trimming removed 6 bases from V and 8 bases from J, with 22 bases in between. The CDR3 loop is CAISPPRREGAGYTF. The CDR3 DNA follows: TGTGCCATCAGCCCGCCCAGGAGGGAGGGTGCAGGCTACACCTTC.

V usage is TRBV5-1 and J usage is TRBJ2-1; D is undetermined. The CDR3 contains 15 residues. Per germline, CDR1 SGHRS and CDR2 YFSETQ. V gave up 3 bases and J gave up 9 bases, with 19 bases separating them. The CDR3: CASSSRTIGPGEQFF. DNA of the CDR3: TGCGCCAGCAGCTCAAGGACCATAGGGCCCGGTGAGCAGTTCTTC.

This clonotype turned up a few times. The J gene is TRBJ2-4, the V gene TRBV29-1; the D gene is possibly TRBD2 (5 bases). With the DNA end fitting TRBJ2-7 better, the J assignment may be wrong. Germline CDR1 SQVTM, CDR2 ANQGSEA. The CDR3 is 11 residues long. The CDR3 coding sequence is TGCAGCGTCCCCTTCGGGGTCGAGCAGTACTTC. Translated: CSVPFGVEQYF.

CDR3 region: CASSLGQGQYEQYF. CDR3 sequence (DNA): TGTGCCAGCAGCTTGGGGCAGGGACAATACGAGCAGTACTTC. This chain links TRBV5-5 with TRBJ2-7; D is possibly TRBD1 (6 bases). This CDR3 contains 14 residues. Trimming pared 0 bases from V and 4 bases from J, leaving 11 bases between. From germline, CDR1 is SGHKS and CDR2 YYEKEE (reference sequence).

This chain uses TRBV11-2 with TRBJ2-4; D not resolved. This CDR3 comprises 14 residues. The V end lost 6 bases, the J end lost 3 bases, and 12 bases lay between the germline ends. In germline, CDR1 is SGHAT, CDR2 FQNNGV. This CDR3 reads CASRGLMDKNIQYF. CDR3 sequence (DNA): TGTGCCAGCAGAGGTTTGATGGACAAAAACATTCAGTACTTC.

CDR3 in DNA: TGTGCCAGCAGCCAAGGACTCAGGGGGGGTGGTGGCTACACCTTC. Its protein is CASSQGLRGGGGYTF. The chain employs TRBV4-2 and TRBJ1-2, with 7 bases matching TRBD1. The germline gives CDR1 LGHNA, CDR2 YNFKEQ. The CDR3 length is 15 residues. The J segment lost 7 bases and the V segment lost 1 base, leaving 9 bases of the junction unmatched.

The gene calls are TRBV12-3 or TRBV12-4 and TRBJ2-1; either TRBD1 or TRBD2 may fit D (5 bases each). The CDR3 sequence is 15 residues long. Trimming removed 3 bases from V and 4 bases from J, with 13 bases in between. In DNA form, the CDR3 reads TGTGCCAGCAGTTTTGGGACCGTCGCTTACAATGAGCAGTTCTTC. Amino acid sequence: CASSFGTVAYNEQFF.

The chain combines TRBV2 with TRBJ2-7, with 8 bases that match TRBD2. The V segment lost 0 bases and the J segment 3 bases; nucleotides outside the gene matches: 1. This CDR3 comprises 14 residues. Germline V gene data show CDR1 as SNHLY and CDR2 as FYNNEI. CDR3 bases: TGTGCCAGCAGTGAAGCTAGCGGGGTCTACGAGCAGTACTTC. This codes for CASSEASGVYEQYF. Drawing the rest from reference TRBV2 and TRBJ2-7, the complete variable domain is EPEVTQTPSHQVTQMGQEVILRCVPISNHLYFYWYRQILGQKVEFLVSFYNNEISEKSEIFDDQFSVERPDGSNFTLKIRSTKLEDSAMYFCASSEASGVYEQYFGPGTRLTVT.

The J gene is TRBJ2-1, the V gene TRBV4-3; D gene ambiguous. This CDR3 is 13 amino acids long. Trimming removed 0 bases from V and 15 bases from J, with 15 bases in between. Per germline, CDR1 LGHNA and CDR2 YSLEER. The CDR3, as DNA: TGCGCCAGCAGCCAAGATTGGGTGGCAGGACCGTTCTTC. This sequence encodes CASSQDWVAGPFF.

This clonotype was counted only a few times. This chain joins TRBV10-3 and TRBJ2-3; 8 nucleotides align to TRBD2. The CDR3 extends over 15 amino acids. J was trimmed by 0 bases and V by 5 bases; bases with no gene match: 4. Per germline, CDR1 ENHRY and CDR2 SYGVKD. The CDR3 protein is CAISRTSGSTDTQYF. CDR3 DNA: TGTGCCATCAGTAGAACTAGCGGTAGCACAGATACGCAGTATTTT.

The rearrangement links TRBV9 to TRBJ2-5; 8 nucleotides agree with TRBD1. The CDR3 has 14 amino acids. CDR1 is SGDLS and CDR2 is YYNGEE in the germline V gene. Losses at the gene ends were 8 bases for V and 2 bases for J; bases not matched to a gene: 8. CDR3 sequence (DNA): TGTGCCAGTGCCGGGACAGGAACTCAAGAGACCCAGTACTTC. This encodes CASAGTGTQETQYF. Full variable domain (outside the CDR3, taken from reference TRBV9 and TRBJ2-5): DSGVTQTPKHLITATGQRVTLRCSPRSGDLSVYWYQQSLDQGLQFLIQYYNGEERAKGNILERFSAQQFPDLHSELNLSSLELGDSALYFCASAGTGTQETQYFGPGTRLLVL.

Only one count was recorded for this clonotype. V gene TRBV5-6 combines with J gene TRBJ1-2; 8 bases map to TRBD1. Looked up from germline, CDR1 is SGHDT and CDR2 is YYEEEE. V trimming: 1 base; J trimming: 7 bases; junction bases outside the gene matches: 6. This CDR3 has 14 amino acids. This CDR3 is CASSLPGGQGGYTF. DNA of the CDR3: TGTGCCAGCAGCTTGCCAGGGGGCCAGGGTGGCTACACCTTC.

The chain combines TRBV7-2 with TRBJ2-5; 7 bases are shared with TRBD2. V shed 5 bases and J 4 bases; nucleotides not matched to a gene: 10. The CDR3 is made up of 15 amino acids. CDR1 and CDR2 (germline): SGHTA, FQGNSA. The CDR3 loop reads CASSPSGHRGETQYF. CDR3 coding DNA: TGTGCCAGCAGCCCTAGCGGCCATAGGGGAGAGACCCAGTACTTC.

For the CDR3, the DNA is TGCAGTGCTACGAGAGGGGGGACAGGGCACAGGAGGGTGACAGATACGCAGTATTTT. Its translation is CSATRGGTGHRRVTDTQYF. The V gene is TRBV20-1, the J gene TRBJ2-3, with 9 bases aligning to TRBD1. The CDR3 sequence is 19 residues long. Per germline, CDR1 DFQATT and CDR2 SNEGSKA (reference sequence). V shed 4 bases, J shed 3 bases, and the junction held 20 bases outside the gene matches.

V usage is TRBV30 and J usage is TRBJ2-1, with D perhaps matching TRBD2 (6 bases). The CDR3 is 11 residues long. Looked up from germline, CDR1 is GTSNPN and CDR2 is SVGIG (reference sequence). The V and J ends lost 5 bases and 9 bases respectively, with 11 bases between them. The CDR3 coding sequence is TGTGCCTGGTCGCGGGGAGGTGAGCAGTTCTTC. This encodes CAWSRGGEQFF. Filled out from reference TRBV30 and TRBJ2-1, the complete variable domain reads SQTIHQWPATLVQPVGSPLSLECTVEGTSNPNLYWYRQAAGRGLQLLFYSVGIGQISSEVPQNLSASRPQDRQFILSSKKLLLSDSGFYLCAWSRGGEQFFGPGTRLTVL.

This clonotype appeared a few times. The chain links TRBV7-9 to TRBJ2-5; D might be TRBD2 (5 bases). CDR3 length: 15 residues. Trimming removed 4 bases at V and 7 bases at J, with 19 bases between. The germline CDR1 and CDR2 sequences are SEHNR and FQNEAQ (reference sequence). The DNA for the CDR3 is TGTGCCAGCAGCTCCTCTCGGGGTGGAGGCGGGACCCAGTACTTC. It specifies CASSSSRGGGGTQYF.

In this sample, this clonotype turned up a few times. The J gene is TRBJ1-5, the V gene TRBV10-3; D not resolved. This CDR3 comprises 13 residues. Germline V gives CDR1 ENHRY, CDR2 SYGVKD. Trimming removed 8 bases from V and 5 bases from J, with 13 bases in between. This chain's CDR3 is CAIGVGSDQPQHF. The CDR3 DNA follows: TGTGCCATCGGGGTCGGCAGCGATCAGCCCCAGCATTTT.

The rearrangement uses TRBV6-5 and TRBJ2-1; D is possibly TRBD2 (6 bases). Germline V gene lookup returns CDR1 MNHEY and CDR2 SVGAGI. The CDR3 consists of 15 residues. V was pared by 4 bases and J by 7 bases, with 17 bases between. CDR3 protein: CASSSPVQGGNEQFF. In DNA form, the CDR3 reads TGTGCCAGCAGTTCCCCTGTTCAGGGAGGAAATGAGCAGTTCTTC.

CDR3 sequence reads: CATSHGREGPYEQYF. CDR3 DNA: TGTGCCACCAGCCACGGGAGGGAGGGCCCCTACGAGCAGTACTTC. The chain couples TRBV15 to TRBJ2-7; 8 bases line up with TRBD2. Per germline, CDR1 LNHNV and CDR2 YYDKDF (reference sequence). V trimming: 5 bases; J trimming: 2 bases; junction bases outside the gene matches: 8. This CDR3 is 15 amino acids long.

This clonotype came up a few times. V is TRBV29-1 and J is TRBJ1-2, with D possibly being TRBD1 (5 bases). Trimming cost V 6 bases and J 4 bases, with 12 bases left between them. The germline V gene encodes CDR1 SQVTM and CDR2 ANQGSEA. This CDR3 has 12 residues. The chain's CDR3 is CSVVTGPYGYTF. The CDR3 bases are TGCAGCGTAGTAACGGGGCCCTATGGCTACACCTTC.